This TCR beta chain is drawn from a study of T cell responses to AZD1222 COVID-19 vaccine. Trimming at V came to 0 bases and at J to 1 base, leaving 21 bases not matched to a gene. The CDR3 loop spans 24 amino acids. Germline V CDR1 and CDR2: LNHDA, SQIVND (reference sequence). Clones were sequenced by immunoSEQ multiplex PCR, and TCRdb holds only the in-frame ones, with some missing. This sample carries fewer than 150,000 clones, roughly 87% of them seen once, and the ten largest clones take around 9.5%. This receptor was identified in an adult who received the AZD1222 COVID-19 vaccine. The sample was peripheral blood, taken 28 days after the second AZD1222 dose. The chain couples TRBV19 to TRBJ2-1, with TRBD2 matching over 13 bases. This CDR3 reads CASSIDLRWAWTSGSKKSYNEQFF. The CDR3 nucleotides read TGTGCCAGTAGTATAGATCTACGTTGGGCTTGGACTAGCGGGAGTAAGAAGTCCTACAATGAGCAGTTCTTC. The entire variable domain, with the rest obtained from reference TRBV19 and TRBJ2-1, is as follows: DGGITQSPKYLFRKEGQNVTLSCEQNLNHDAMYWYRQDPGQGLRLIYYSQIVNDFQKGDIAEGYSVSREKKESFPLTVTSAQKNPTAFYLCASSIDLRWAWTSGSKKSYNEQFFGPGTRLTVL.